Below, 6 T cell receptor beta chains from the same sample are listed, as sequenced in a study of identical twins. TCRdb reprocessed the 5' RACE reads via MiXCR and lists one record per CDR3 protein. Of hundreds of thousands of distinct CDR3 sequences listed, 7.5% were seen once; the top ten hold about 1.9%. This sample was also put to use in a study of yellow fever vaccine responses in identical twins.

The sample comprised memory (CD45RO+) T cells sorted from blood. The receptors originated from a woman aged 18-29 years in good health.

V is TRBV28 and J is TRBJ2-2; D possibly corresponds to TRBD1 (6 bases). Germline V gene sequence: CDR1 MDHEN, CDR2 SYDVKM. The germline V and J ends were trimmed by 6 bases and 3 bases, with 11 bases remaining between them. There are 14 residues in the CDR3. CDR3 region: CASSFYRDTGELFF. CDR3 in DNA: TGTGCCAGCAGCTTCTACAGGGACACCGGGGAGCTGTTTTTT. Filled out from reference TRBV28 and TRBJ2-2, the complete variable domain reads DVKVTQSSRYLVKRTGEKVFLECVQDMDHENMFWYRQDPGLGLRLIYFSYDVKMKEKGDIPEGYSVSREKKERFSLILESASTNQTSMYLCASSFYRDTGELFFGEGSRLTVL.

This chain uses TRBV20-1 with TRBJ2-3, with D unclear. This CDR3 spans 11 amino acids. V was shortened by 5 bases and J by 2 bases, with 5 bases between the two germline ends. The germline gives CDR1 DFQATT, CDR2 SNEGSKA (reference sequence). DNA for the CDR3: TGCAGTGCTCCCAACACAGATACGCAGTATTTT. Its protein is CSAPNTDTQYF.

This clonotype came up many times. V and J are TRBV12-3 or TRBV12-4 and TRBJ2-5; D tentatively fits TRBD1 or TRBD2 (5 bases each). V shed 6 bases and J shed 5 bases, with 13 bases lying between them. The CDR3 has 13 residues. CDR3 DNA: TGTGCCAGCAGCCCTAGGGGCGGGGAGACCCAGTACTTC. Protein sequence: CASSPRGGETQYF.

The chain has TRBV11-3 and TRBJ2-5; 7 bases agree with TRBD1. V was pared by 5 bases and J by 3 bases, with 6 bases of the junction left unmatched. Germline V gene sequence: CDR1 SGHNT, CDR2 YENEEA. The CDR3 extends over 14 amino acids. CDR3 loop: CASSHRDREETQYF. The CDR3, as DNA: TGTGCCAGCAGCCACCGGGACAGAGAAGAGACCCAGTACTTC.

This clonotype turned up a few times. This sequence joins TRBV6-5 and TRBJ2-2, with TRBD2 matching 8 bases. The CDR3 has 15 residues. V was clipped by 3 bases and J by 7 bases; unmatched bases: 7. Germline lookup yields CDR1 MNHEY and CDR2 SVGAGI. Here the CDR3 DNA reads TGTGCCAGCAGTTATAGGGCGGGGGGCCGCGGGGAGCTGTTTTTT. Translation: CASSYRAGGRGELFF.

This clonotype has ten or more counts. The rearrangement joins TRBV7-2 to TRBJ2-1; TRBD2 aligns across 7 bases. V gave up 2 bases and J gave up 7 bases; unmatched junction bases: 8. The germline gives CDR1 SGHTA, CDR2 FQGNSA. This CDR3 spans 15 amino acids. CDR3 in amino acids: CASSLYPYGGNEQFF. The CDR3 DNA sequence: TGTGCCAGCAGCTTATACCCGTACGGGGGGAATGAGCAGTTCTTC.